The 29 T cell receptor beta chains below come from one sample, sequenced in a study of response to subunit inactivated influenza vaccine. MiXCR was run by TCRdb on the RT-PCR reads, yielding one entry per CDR3 protein. The data show around 490,000 distinct CDR3 sequences, with 7.5% to 8.5% seen just once and about an eighth held by the top ten. Here the sequenced sample was PBMCs from blood, taken less than 30 months after vaccination. Receptor source: a man between 45 and 75 years old who received an inactivated influenza vaccine.

This clonotype was seen only a few times. This chain joins TRBV20-1 and TRBJ2-3, with TRBD1 as a possible D gene (5 bases). V was pared by 6 bases and J by 2 bases, with 18 bases between. Germline CDR1 reads DFQATT; CDR2 reads SNEGSKA (reference sequence). The CDR3 has 15 amino acids. The CDR3 DNA reads TGCAGTGCCCGAAGGGGTGGGGCGGCCACAGATACGCAGTATTTT. It yields the protein CSARRGGAATDTQYF.

V is TRBV9 and J is TRBJ2-1, with D unclear. Looked up from germline, CDR1 is SGDLS and CDR2 is YYNGEE. This CDR3 has 13 residues. Trimming took 0 bases from V and 5 from J, leaving 6 bases between them. CDR3 DNA sequence: TGTGCCAGCAGCGTAGATCGCCACAATGAGCAGTTCTTC. Translating it yields CASSVDRHNEQFF.

This clonotype has just a few counts. The chain links TRBV27 to TRBJ2-3; no firm D call. The CDR3 spans 14 residues. Germline CDR1 MNHEY, CDR2 SMNVEV (reference sequence). V dropped 4 bases and J dropped 4 bases, with 12 bases sitting between them. The CDR3 here is CASSWWVGADTQYF. The CDR3 DNA reads TGTGCCAGCAGTTGGTGGGTTGGCGCAGATACGCAGTATTTT.

This clonotype was counted many times. V is TRBV6-2 or TRBV6-3 and J is TRBJ2-3; D is unclear. With 8 bases removed from V and 1 base from J, the gap between germline ends came to 10 bases. The CDR3 runs 13 residues. The germline CDR1 and CDR2 sequences are MNHEY and SVGEGT. This CDR3 reads CASFRVGTDTQYF. In nucleotides, the CDR3 is TGTGCCAGCTTCCGGGTGGGCACAGATACGCAGTATTTT.

CDR3 residues: CASNFVDTQYF. The CDR3 DNA follows: TGTGCCAGCAACTTTGTGGATACGCAGTATTTT. V gene TRBV7-2 combines with J gene TRBJ2-3; D remains ambiguous. CDR3 size: 11 residues. V lost 7 bases and J lost 6, with 8 bases in between. Germline-derived CDR1 and CDR2 are SGHTA and FQGNSA.

This clonotype has ten or more counts. This chain links TRBV20-1 with TRBJ2-3; D call uncertain. The CDR3 consists of 12 residues. Looked up from germline, CDR1 is DFQATT and CDR2 is SNEGSKA (reference sequence). V lost 7 bases to trimming and J lost 6 bases, with 14 bases between them. The CDR3 DNA reads TGCAGTGGCGTCCTCACGGTCGATACGCAGTATTTT. Translating it yields CSGVLTVDTQYF.

The chain carries TRBV20-1 and TRBJ2-4; the match to TRBD2 covers 8 bases. Looked up from germline, CDR1 is DFQATT and CDR2 is SNEGSKA (reference sequence). This CDR3 has 14 residues. V lost 6 bases to trimming and J lost 7 bases; unmatched junction nucleotides: 11. The CDR3, as DNA: TGCAGTGCCCGGGGGGGCACCGGGGCGAACATTCAGTACTTC. Amino acid sequence: CSARGGTGANIQYF.

This clonotype was found a few times. The chain couples TRBV18 to TRBJ1-3, with a possible D match to TRBD1 (5 bases). Between the trimmed V and J ends, which lost 3 bases and 0 bases, there was a span of 9 bases. The CDR3 is 15 amino acids. Germline assignment: CDR1 KGHSH and CDR2 LQKENI. The CDR3: CASSPRGNSGNTIYF. The CDR3 bases are TGTGCCAGCTCACCTCGGGGGAACTCTGGAAACACCATATATTTT.

This clonotype was detected many times. The chain combines TRBV2 with TRBJ2-2, with TRBD1 identical over 7 bases. Trimming took 1 base from V and 1 from J; bases not matched to a gene: 3. This CDR3 comprises 16 residues. Germline CDR1 SNHLY, CDR2 FYNNEI. CDR3 coding DNA: TGTGCCAGCAGTGAAGAACAGGGGCAGAACACCGGGGAGCTGTTTTTT. Translated, it gives CASSEEQGQNTGELFF.

In this sample, this clonotype turned up a few times. This chain uses TRBV7-2 with TRBJ2-7; TRBD2 is a possible D gene (5 bases). CDR3 length equals 15 residues. The germline gives CDR1 SGHTA, CDR2 FQGNSA. With 3 bases removed from V and 3 bases from J, the gap between germline ends came to 15 bases. The chain's CDR3 is CASSFLGSPDYEQYF. The CDR3 bases are TGTGCCAGCAGCTTCTTGGGGAGCCCAGACTACGAGCAGTACTTC.

The CDR3 loop is CASSQDGTGGWDTQYF. CDR3 bases: TGCGCCAGCAGCCAAGATGGGACAGGGGGCTGGGATACGCAGTATTTT. The rearrangement links TRBV4-1 to TRBJ2-3, with 12 bases matching TRBD1. With 0 bases clipped from V and 6 bases from J, the junction kept 4 bases outside the gene matches. Germline V gene lookup returns CDR1 MGHRA and CDR2 YSYEKL. The CDR3 spans 16 residues.

The chain is built from TRBV30 and TRBJ2-3; 13 bases match TRBD2. This CDR3 region has 13 residues. Germline values: CDR1 GTSNPN, CDR2 SVGIG (reference sequence). After removal of 5 bases from V and 10 bases from J, the junction contained 6 bases not matched to a gene. This CDR3 reads CAWGLAGASSQYF. DNA of the CDR3: TGTGCCTGGGGACTAGCGGGGGCCTCCTCGCAGTATTTT.

The table lists this clonotype with many counts. The chain couples TRBV7-2 to TRBJ2-7; D possibly corresponds to TRBD1 (5 bases). The CDR3 has 15 residues. Germline CDR1 and CDR2: SGHTA and FQGNSA. V was pared by 4 bases and J by 4 bases, with 17 bases between. CDR3 nucleotides: TGTGCCAGCAGCTCCGACCCTACAGGAAGGTACGAGCAGTACTTC. Protein sequence: CASSSDPTGRYEQYF.

The chain links TRBV29-1 to TRBJ2-7; no reliable D call. The CDR3 is made up of 12 amino acids. V dropped 6 bases and J dropped 2 bases, with 11 bases sitting between them. CDR1 SQVTM and CDR2 ANQGSEA come from the germline V gene. The CDR3 DNA follows: TGCAGCGTCTCGATCAACCCCTACGAGCAGTACTTC. As protein: CSVSINPYEQYF.

V gene TRBV10-3 combines with J gene TRBJ2-5; D may correspond to TRBD1 or TRBD2 (5 bases each). V shed 6 bases and J shed 4 bases, with 18 bases lying between them. This CDR3 has 15 residues. Germline assignment: CDR1 ENHRY and CDR2 SYGVKD. CDR3 in DNA: TGTGCCATCAGAGCCGCCAGGGTAGAGGGAGAGACCCAGTACTTC. Protein: CAIRAARVEGETQYF.

This clonotype was observed many times. The rearrangement joins TRBV10-3 to TRBJ2-1; TRBD2 is a possible D gene (6 bases). This CDR3 has 13 amino acids. In germline, CDR1 is ENHRY, CDR2 SYGVKD. Trimming took 10 bases from V and 1 from J, leaving 11 bases between them. DNA of the CDR3: TGTGCCACCGGGGGATCGTCCTACAATGAGCAGTTCTTC. Encoded protein: CATGGSSYNEQFF.

This clonotype was detected many times. The gene calls are TRBV9 and TRBJ2-3, with 7 bases matching TRBD1. The germline V gene encodes CDR1 SGDLS and CDR2 YYNGEE. Trimming cost V 3 bases and J 3 bases; bases outside gene matches: 10. The CDR3 length is 16 residues. The CDR3 DNA follows: TGTGCCAGCAGCGCAAAGCCACAGGGGTGGACAGATACGCAGTATTTT. Protein: CASSAKPQGWTDTQYF. The whole variable domain, filled in from reference TRBV9 and TRBJ2-3, reads DSGVTQTPKHLITATGQRVTLRCSPRSGDLSVYWYQQSLDQGLQFLIQYYNGEERAKGNILERFSAQQFPDLHSELNLSSLELGDSALYFCASSAKPQGWTDTQYFGPGTRLTVL.

There are a few counts of this clonotype. The rearrangement uses TRBV5-5 and TRBJ2-1, with D perhaps TRBD1 (6 bases). Trimming cost V 2 bases and J 10 bases, with 10 bases left between them. CDR3 size: 12 residues. Germline values: CDR1 SGHKS, CDR2 YYEKEE (reference sequence). The CDR3 spells CASSFLQGEQFF. Written as DNA, the CDR3 is TGTGCCAGCAGCTTCCTTCAGGGGGAGCAGTTCTTC.

This clonotype was counted only a few times. The gene calls are TRBV7-3 and TRBJ2-2; D gene unclear. Germline assignment: CDR1 SGHTA and CDR2 FQGTGA. CDR3 size: 13 residues. The V end was cut by 5 bases, the J end by 6 bases, with 10 bases between. The CDR3 reads CASSPGPAGELFF. In nucleotides, the CDR3 is TGTGCCAGCAGCCCCGGGCCAGCCGGGGAGCTGTTTTTT.

There are a few counts of this clonotype. V usage is TRBV20-1 and J usage is TRBJ1-2; 9 positions match TRBD1. The V segment lost 3 bases and the J segment 3 bases; nucleotides outside the gene matches: 17. The CDR3 contains 18 residues. Germline V CDR1 and CDR2: DFQATT, SNEGSKA (reference sequence). CDR3 sequence: CSASATGTGKIGDYGYTF. In DNA, the CDR3 is TGCAGTGCTAGTGCTACCGGGACAGGGAAGATAGGGGACTATGGCTACACCTTC.

The J gene is TRBJ2-7, the V gene TRBV7-2; 7 bases are a match to TRBD2. Germline CDR1 SGHTA, CDR2 FQGNSA. V gave up 1 base and J gave up 6 bases; unmatched junction bases: 9. The CDR3 covers 15 residues. The CDR3 loop reads CASSLGGGIRTEQYF. Written as DNA, the CDR3 is TGTGCCAGCAGCTTAGGCGGGGGTATCCGAACCGAGCAGTACTTC.

The CDR3 sequence is CASSPTGVPQETQYF. The CDR3 region has the DNA TGCGCCAGCAGCCCGACAGGTGTTCCCCAAGAGACCCAGTACTTC. The J gene is TRBJ2-5, the V gene TRBV4-1; D might be TRBD1 (6 bases). CDR1 and CDR2 from the germline V gene are MGHRA and YSYEKL. The CDR3 sequence is 15 residues long. The V and J ends lost 4 bases and 1 base respectively, with 13 bases between them.

The chain employs TRBV3-1 and TRBJ2-3, with 10 bases aligning to TRBD2. The CDR3 contains 16 residues. Germline lookup yields CDR1 LGHDT and CDR2 YNNKEL (reference sequence). V lost 5 bases to trimming and J lost 6 bases; unmatched junction nucleotides: 11. The CDR3 sequence: CASSTGWASGSDTQYF. In DNA, the CDR3 is TGTGCCAGCAGCACTGGCTGGGCTAGCGGGAGCGATACGCAGTATTTT.

This clonotype showed up just a few times. The chain has TRBV29-1 and TRBJ2-7; D is ambiguous. CDR1 and CDR2 from the germline V gene are SQVTM and ANQGSEA. Trimming removed 4 bases at V and 3 bases at J, with 13 bases between. This CDR3 has 13 amino acids. CDR3 coding DNA: TGCAGCGTTGGAAATAGGGCGAGCTACGAGCAGTACTTC. The encoded protein is CSVGNRASYEQYF.

The chain couples TRBV29-1 to TRBJ2-7, with a tentative D call TRBD2 (6 bases). CDR1 is SQVTM and CDR2 is ANQGSEA in the germline V gene. The ends were cut back, 4 bases at V and 2 bases at J, with 15 bases in the middle. The CDR3 is 14 residues long. This chain's CDR3 is CSVASGTGAYEQYF. CDR3 sequence (DNA): TGCAGCGTTGCCTCCGGGACGGGAGCCTACGAGCAGTACTTC.

The chain combines TRBV7-9 with TRBJ2-7; 10 nucleotides line up with TRBD2. With V trimmed by 4 bases and J by 2 bases, 5 bases remained unmatched. The CDR3 runs 15 residues. CDR1 and CDR2 from the germline V gene are SEHNR and FQNEAQ (reference sequence). This chain's CDR3 is CASSSGTSATYEQYF. In nucleotides, the CDR3 is TGTGCCAGCAGCTCAGGGACTAGCGCCACCTACGAGCAGTACTTC. Full variable domain (remainder filled in from reference TRBV7-9 and TRBJ2-7): DTGVSQNPRHKITKRGQNVTFRCDPISEHNRLYWYRQTLGQGPEFLTYFQNEAQLEKSRLLSDRFSAERPKGSFSTLEIQRTEQGDSAMYLCASSSGTSATYEQYFGPGTRLTVT.

The chain carries TRBV27 and TRBJ2-1, with D perhaps assigned TRBD1 or TRBD2 (5 bases each). The CDR3 is 17 amino acids. CDR1 is MNHEY and CDR2 is SMNVEV in the germline V gene (reference sequence). Between the trimmed V and J ends, which lost 4 bases and 4 bases, there was a span of 20 bases. Here the CDR3 reads CASSSVTGAGGYNEQFF. The CDR3 coding sequence is TGTGCCAGCAGTTCAGTAACCGGGGCTGGGGGTTACAATGAGCAGTTCTTC.

This clonotype was found many times. V is TRBV3-1 and J is TRBJ2-3; tentatively, D is TRBD2 (6 bases). V lost 4 bases and J lost 5, with 16 bases in between. Germline values: CDR1 LGHDT, CDR2 YNNKEL (reference sequence). The CDR3 totals 15 residues. CDR3 loop: CASSPWDSLGDTQYF. CDR3 sequence (DNA): TGTGCCAGCAGCCCTTGGGACTCCCTGGGAGATACGCAGTATTTT.

The gene calls are TRBV5-1 and TRBJ1-4, with D hard to call. Trimming shortened V by 0 bases and J by 6 bases, and 12 bases separated the two germline ends. The germline V gene encodes CDR1 SGHRS and CDR2 YFSETQ. CDR3 length: 15 residues. CDR3 region: CASSLVGEVYEKLFF. CDR3 DNA sequence: TGCGCCAGCAGCTTGGTTGGGGAGGTCTATGAAAAACTGTTTTTT.